This T cell receptor (beta chain) was profiled in a study of shared clonotypes between healthy human individuals (dated by TCRdb to between 2020 and 2021). In terms of the full investigation: Two women and a few men aged 18 to 49 years were included in the cohort. For each donor, CD4 naive and CD4 memory were each given three plates, CD8 naive was given two plates, and CD8 memory was given one plate. To estimate repertoire size and how much clonotypes are shared between individuals, the study performed deep sequencing of blood TCR repertoires from five healthy adults. Libraries were prepared and TCR repertoires were sequenced by different laboratories using diverse techniques, in order to increase sequencing depth and limit assay-specific biases. Between about 0.8 and 8.9 billion PBMCs per donor were obtained by leukapheresis. Findings and caveats that apply to the study as a whole: The genetic and exposure-history diversity represented was limited by the small number of donors. Naive subsets generally had larger estimated clonotype richness than memory subsets did. Rarefaction of sorted-subset datasets indicated incomplete sequencing despite the large sequencing depth. Clonotypes shared by all four sorted-subset donors showed higher generation probabilities than non-shared clonotypes. Sampling was restricted to blood, and TCR repertoires in tissues likely differ from the TCR repertoires found in blood. Pairwise subsampling led to the expectation that sequencing depth would affect the degree of clonotype sharing among donors. Roughly 5% of naive CD4, 3.5% of naive CD8, 2.3% of memory CD4, and more than 0.35% of memory CD8 clonotypes were shared across several donors.

The donors were healthy, HIV-negative adults who had no recently reported acute infections or vaccinations. All donors were Caucasian adults living in Nashville, Tennessee, USA. CD4+ T cells were enriched by magnetic negative selection; naive cells were then positively selected on CD45RA, and the negative fraction formed the memory subset. After blood collection by leukapheresis, PBMCs were isolated using Ficoll-Histopaque density gradient centrifugation and then cryopreserved in the vapor phase of liquid nitrogen. Analytical flow cytometry was used to check the purity and quantity of each magnetically sorted T cell population. Genomic DNA was isolated from each sorted fraction and quantified by UV absorbance on a Nanodrop 2000c. On this clone: Its antigen target is currently unknown. The input lacks base qualities; no much larger clone sits a single base away.

TCR CDR3 regions were amplified from genomic DNA by multiplex PCR using the deep immunoSEQ assay. For each cell subset, the extracted genomic DNA was distributed evenly across all wells of several immunoSEQ 96-well plates, and each plate served as one replicate. For sorted subsets, about 210 ng of genomic DNA, equivalent to around 30,000 T cell genomes, went into each replicate PCR. Purified libraries were quantified with a Qubit 3.0 fluorometer, sized on a Bioanalyzer 2100, and re-quantified with the KAPA Library Quantification kit. A separate single-read 150-cycle Illumina NextSeq 550 flow cell was used to sequence each immunoSEQ 96-well plate. Per the source publication's procedure: The immunoSEQ output contained only junctional sequences without quality scores, so filtering could not match that applied to full-length reads. To assign V/J genes and CDR3, sequences were annotated against IMGT germline references using PyIR, a Python wrapper for IgBLAST v1.9. Any read was removed if the V/J assignment was weak (E-value above 1e-6), the CDR3 was missing, or the read contained stop codons, out-of-frame junctions, or ambiguous translated residues. A V3J clonotype was defined by an identical inferred V gene, J gene, and CDR3 amino acid sequence. Percentage overlap between repertoires was calculated by dividing the number of shared unique clonotypes by the size of the smaller repertoire. Three approaches were used to assess repertoire richness: RTK rarefaction, the Chao1 estimator, and Recon v2.1 estimates of unobserved clonotypes. Generation probabilities were computed with OLGA for all TCRbeta clonotypes obtained by the gDNA method from several donors. Not all clones reach the TCRdb copy of this immuneACCESS table, which keeps in-frame sequences only. Checked studies attribute under half of the gap to unresolved V genes and leave the rest unexplained. V, J and clone size derive from that table, while D and trimming were established from the DNA sequence. The sample yields 2 million to 2.5 million clones; approximately 93% were counted once. Clones ranked in the top ten supply about 0.41% of the sample.

From a lookup of the germline V gene, CDR1 and CDR2 are SQVTM and ANQGSEA. Inclusive of the bounding cysteine and phenylalanine, the CDR3 is 14 residues long. The only DNA kept is the CDR3, 42 bases in frame from the first base. V and J lose 4 bases and 4 bases, and a span of 16 bases separates them. The receptor's source is a man aged 18 to 29 in good health. Some clones in this sample may be carry-over from other donors' samples. The rearrangement combines TRBV29-1 with TRBJ1-2; confidence is insufficient to name the D gene. Sequencing was performed on naive CD4+ T cells from PBMCs. According to the study, the label for this sample's cell subset or site signals: CD45RA+ positively selected. The CDR3 has the sequence CSVGGRIKSYGYTF. The DNA sequence reads TGCAGCGTTGGCGGACGGATAAAGAGCTATGGCTACACCTTC.